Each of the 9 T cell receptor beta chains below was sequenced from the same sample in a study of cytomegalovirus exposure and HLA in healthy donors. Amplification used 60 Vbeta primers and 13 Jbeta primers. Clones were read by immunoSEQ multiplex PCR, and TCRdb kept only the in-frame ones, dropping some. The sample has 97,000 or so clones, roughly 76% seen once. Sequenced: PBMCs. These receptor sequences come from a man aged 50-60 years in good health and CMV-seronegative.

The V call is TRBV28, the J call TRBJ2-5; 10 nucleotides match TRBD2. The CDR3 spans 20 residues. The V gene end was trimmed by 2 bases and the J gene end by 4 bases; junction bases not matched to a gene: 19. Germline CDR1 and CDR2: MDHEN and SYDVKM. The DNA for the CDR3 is TGTGCCAGCAGTTTACCGTCATTCGCTAGCGGGGGACGGTGGAGAGAGACCCAGTACTTC. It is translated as CASSLPSFASGGRWRETQYF.

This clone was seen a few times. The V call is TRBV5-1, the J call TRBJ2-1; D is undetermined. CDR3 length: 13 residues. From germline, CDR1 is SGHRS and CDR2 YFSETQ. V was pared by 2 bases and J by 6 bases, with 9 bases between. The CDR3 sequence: CASSFALFNEQFF. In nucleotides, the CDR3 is TGCGCCAGCAGCTTCGCACTCTTCAATGAGCAGTTCTTC.

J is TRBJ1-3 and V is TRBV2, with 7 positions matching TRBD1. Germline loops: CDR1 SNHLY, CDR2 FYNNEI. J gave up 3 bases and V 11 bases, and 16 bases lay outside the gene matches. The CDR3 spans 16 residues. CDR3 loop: CASRYNPDRVGNTIYF. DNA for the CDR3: TGTGCCTCTCGCTACAATCCCGACAGGGTTGGAAACACCATATATTTT. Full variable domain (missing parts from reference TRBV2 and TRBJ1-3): EPEVTQTPSHQVTQMGQEVILRCVPISNHLYFYWYRQILGQKVEFLVSFYNNEISEKSEIFDDQFSVERPDGSNFTLKIRSTKLEDSAMYFCASRYNPDRVGNTIYFGEGSWLTVV.

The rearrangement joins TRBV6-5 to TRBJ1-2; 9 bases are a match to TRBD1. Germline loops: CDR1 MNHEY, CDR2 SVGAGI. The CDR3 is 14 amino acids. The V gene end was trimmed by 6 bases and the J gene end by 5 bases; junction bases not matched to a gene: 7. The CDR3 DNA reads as TGTGCCAGCAGACTGGACAGGGGTTCGTATGGCTACACCTTC. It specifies CASRLDRGSYGYTF.

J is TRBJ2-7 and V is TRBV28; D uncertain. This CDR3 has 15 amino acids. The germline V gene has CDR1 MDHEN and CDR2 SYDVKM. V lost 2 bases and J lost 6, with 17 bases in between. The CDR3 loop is CASSLVVGTTLEQYF. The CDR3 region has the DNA TGTGCCAGCAGTTTAGTCGTAGGAACTACCCTCGAGCAGTACTTC.

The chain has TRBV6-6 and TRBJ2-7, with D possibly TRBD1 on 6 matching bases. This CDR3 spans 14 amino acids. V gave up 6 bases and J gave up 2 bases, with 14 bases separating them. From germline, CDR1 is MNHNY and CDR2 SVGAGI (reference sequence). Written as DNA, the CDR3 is TGTGCCAGCAGCCCAATGGGGGCACCCTACGAGCAGTACTTC. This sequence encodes CASSPMGAPYEQYF.

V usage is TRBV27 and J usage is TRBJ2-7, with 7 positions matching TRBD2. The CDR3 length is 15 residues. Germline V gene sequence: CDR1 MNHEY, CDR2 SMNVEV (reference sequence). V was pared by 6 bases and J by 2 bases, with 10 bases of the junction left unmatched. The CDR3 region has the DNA TGTGCCAGCAGCCCCGGGCCAGCGGGGACCTACGAGCAGTACTTC. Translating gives CASSPGPAGTYEQYF.

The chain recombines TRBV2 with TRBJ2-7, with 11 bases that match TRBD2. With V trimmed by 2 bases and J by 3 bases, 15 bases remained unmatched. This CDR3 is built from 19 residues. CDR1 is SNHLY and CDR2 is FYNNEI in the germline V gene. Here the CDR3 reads CASSERGPGTSGSNYEQYF. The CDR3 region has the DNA TGTGCCAGCAGTGAAAGAGGCCCCGGTACTAGCGGGAGTAACTACGAGCAGTACTTC.

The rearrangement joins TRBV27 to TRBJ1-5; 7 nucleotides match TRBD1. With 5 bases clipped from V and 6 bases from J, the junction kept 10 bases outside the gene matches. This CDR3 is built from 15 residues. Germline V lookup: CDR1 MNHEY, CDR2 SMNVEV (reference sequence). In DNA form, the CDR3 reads TGTGCCAGCAGTCCCCGGACAGGCCGAGGTCAGCCCCAGCATTTT. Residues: CASSPRTGRGQPQHF.